This T cell receptor beta chain derives from a study of CD8+ T cells in alopecia areata. Across the study: Tofacitinib administration to treated patients was oral, at 5 to 10 mg twice daily. Tofacitinib treatment spanned 6 to 18 months, with 6 months off drug afterward. General study results and limits: Researchers reported that TCR sharing among patients proved less clear than in mice, possibly HLA-linked. Higher clonality was seen in lesional scalp than in normal scalp, especially in alopecia totalis/universalis.

RNA was extracted and reverse transcribed into cDNA as the sequencing template. Profiling relied on immunoSEQ multiplex PCR, and the TCRdb table lists in-frame clones only, not all of them. This table has 200,000 to 250,000 clones, 65% to 70% appearing once. The V and J ends lost 0 bases and 6 bases respectively, with 6 bases between them. CDR3 length: 12 residues. CDR1 and CDR2 from the germline V gene are GTSNPN and SVGIG (reference sequence). About this clone: Its target is unknown. The same CDR3 arises from other DNA sequences in this sample as well.

The source material was CD4+ T cells sorted from blood, sampled at week 0. The J gene is TRBJ1-5, the V gene TRBV30, with D possibly being TRBD1 (6 bases). The origin of this receptor is a human donor with alopecia areata. The CDR3 region is CAWSVQGQPQHF. In DNA, the CDR3 is TGTGCCTGGAGTGTACAGGGTCAGCCCCAGCATTTT.